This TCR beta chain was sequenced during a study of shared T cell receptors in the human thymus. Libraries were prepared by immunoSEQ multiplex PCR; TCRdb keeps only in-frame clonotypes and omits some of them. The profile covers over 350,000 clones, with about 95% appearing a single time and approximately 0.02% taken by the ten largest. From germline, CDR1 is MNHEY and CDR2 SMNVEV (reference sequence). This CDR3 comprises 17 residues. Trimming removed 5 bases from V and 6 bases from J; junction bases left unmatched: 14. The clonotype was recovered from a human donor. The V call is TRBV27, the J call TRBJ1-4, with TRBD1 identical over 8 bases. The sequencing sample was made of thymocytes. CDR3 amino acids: CASSPTPRGLVYEKLFF. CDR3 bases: TGTGCCAGCAGTCCCACCCCCAGGGGGCTCGTGTATGAAAAACTGTTTTTT.